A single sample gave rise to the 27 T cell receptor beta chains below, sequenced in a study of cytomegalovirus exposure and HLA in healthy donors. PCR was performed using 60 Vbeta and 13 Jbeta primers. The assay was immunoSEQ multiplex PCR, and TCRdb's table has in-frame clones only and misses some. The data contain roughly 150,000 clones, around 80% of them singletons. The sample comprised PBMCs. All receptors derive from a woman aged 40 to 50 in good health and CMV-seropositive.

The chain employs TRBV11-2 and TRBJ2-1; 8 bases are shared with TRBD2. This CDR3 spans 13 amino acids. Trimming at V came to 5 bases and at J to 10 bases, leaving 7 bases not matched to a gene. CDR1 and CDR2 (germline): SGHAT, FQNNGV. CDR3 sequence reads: CASSILAVSEQFF. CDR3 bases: TGTGCCAGCAGCATACTAGCGGTGAGCGAGCAGTTCTTC.

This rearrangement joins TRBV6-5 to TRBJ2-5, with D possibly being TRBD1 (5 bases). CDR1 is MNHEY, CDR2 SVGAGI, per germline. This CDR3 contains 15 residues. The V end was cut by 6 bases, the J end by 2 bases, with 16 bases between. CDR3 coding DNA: TGTGCCAGCAGCCCCCTGGGGCTAAATCAAGAGACCCAGTACTTC. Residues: CASSPLGLNQETQYF.

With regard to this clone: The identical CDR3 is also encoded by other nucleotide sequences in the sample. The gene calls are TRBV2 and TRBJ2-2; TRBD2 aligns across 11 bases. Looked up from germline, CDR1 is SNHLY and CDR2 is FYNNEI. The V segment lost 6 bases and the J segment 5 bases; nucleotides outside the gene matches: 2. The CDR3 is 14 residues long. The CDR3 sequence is CASSTSGGTGELFF. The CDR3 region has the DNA TGTGCCAGCAGCACTAGCGGGGGAACCGGGGAGCTGTTTTTT.

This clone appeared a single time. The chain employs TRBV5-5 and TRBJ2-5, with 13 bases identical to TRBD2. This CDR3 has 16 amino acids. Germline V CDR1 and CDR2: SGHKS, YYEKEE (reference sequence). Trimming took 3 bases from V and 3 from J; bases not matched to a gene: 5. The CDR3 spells CASSWPGTSGEETQYF. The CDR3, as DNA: TGTGCCAGCAGCTGGCCCGGGACTAGCGGGGAAGAGACCCAGTACTTC.

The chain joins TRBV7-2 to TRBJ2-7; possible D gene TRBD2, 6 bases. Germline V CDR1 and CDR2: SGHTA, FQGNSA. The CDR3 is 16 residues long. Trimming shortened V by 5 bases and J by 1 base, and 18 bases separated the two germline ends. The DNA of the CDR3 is TGTGCCAGCAGCCGACGATGGGGGGACTCGTCCTACGAGCAGTACTTC. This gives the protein CASSRRWGDSSYEQYF.

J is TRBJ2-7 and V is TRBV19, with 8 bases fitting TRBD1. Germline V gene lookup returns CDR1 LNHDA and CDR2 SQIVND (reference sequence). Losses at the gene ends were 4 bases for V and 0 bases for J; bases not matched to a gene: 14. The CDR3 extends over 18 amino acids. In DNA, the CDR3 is TGTGCCAGTAGTACAACCCCCGGACAGGGTCGGGGCTCCTACGAGCAGTACTTC. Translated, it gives CASSTTPGQGRGSYEQYF.

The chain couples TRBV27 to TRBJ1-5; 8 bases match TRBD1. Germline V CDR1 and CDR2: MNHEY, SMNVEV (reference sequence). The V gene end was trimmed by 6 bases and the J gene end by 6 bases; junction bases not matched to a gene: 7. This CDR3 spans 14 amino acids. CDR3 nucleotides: TGTGCCAGCAGCCGGAGCAGGGGGCGTCAGCCCCAGCATTTT. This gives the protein CASSRSRGRQPQHF.

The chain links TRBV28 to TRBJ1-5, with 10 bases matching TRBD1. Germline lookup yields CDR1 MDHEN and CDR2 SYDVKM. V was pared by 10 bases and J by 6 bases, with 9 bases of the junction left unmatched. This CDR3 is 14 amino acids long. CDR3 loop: CAIETGGAGQPQHF. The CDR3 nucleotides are TGTGCCATCGAGACAGGGGGCGCGGGTCAGCCCCAGCATTTT.

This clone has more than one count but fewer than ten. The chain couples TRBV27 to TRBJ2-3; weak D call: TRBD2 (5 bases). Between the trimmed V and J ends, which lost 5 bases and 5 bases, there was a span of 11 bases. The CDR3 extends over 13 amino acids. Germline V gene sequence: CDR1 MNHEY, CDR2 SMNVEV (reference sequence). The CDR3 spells CASSNGGIDTQYF. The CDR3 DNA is TGTGCCAGCAGTAATGGAGGTATAGATACGCAGTATTTT.

The CDR3 region has the DNA TGCGCCAGCAGACACGACATGGTGGGCGCAGGCTCGTACGAGCAGTACTTC. It is translated as CASRHDMVGAGSYEQYF. The V call is TRBV5-1, the J call TRBJ2-7; unclear D gene. CDR1 and CDR2 (germline): SGHRS, YFSETQ. The CDR3 sequence is 17 residues long. V was pared by 5 bases and J by 4 bases, with 25 bases between.

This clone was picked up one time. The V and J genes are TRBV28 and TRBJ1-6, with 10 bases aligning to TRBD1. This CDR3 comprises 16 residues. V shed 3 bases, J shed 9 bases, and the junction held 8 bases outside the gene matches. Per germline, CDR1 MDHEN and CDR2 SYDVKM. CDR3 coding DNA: TGTGCCAGCAGTTTGACAGGGGGCGGGGGCTCTTCACCCCTCCACTTT. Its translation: CASSLTGGGGSSPLHF.

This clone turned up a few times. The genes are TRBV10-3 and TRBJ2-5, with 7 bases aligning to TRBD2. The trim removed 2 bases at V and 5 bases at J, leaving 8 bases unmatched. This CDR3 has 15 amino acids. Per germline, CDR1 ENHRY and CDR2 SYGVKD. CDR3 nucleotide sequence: TGTGCCATCAGTGAGGTCCGCGGGAGCGGGGAGACCCAGTACTTC. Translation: CAISEVRGSGETQYF.

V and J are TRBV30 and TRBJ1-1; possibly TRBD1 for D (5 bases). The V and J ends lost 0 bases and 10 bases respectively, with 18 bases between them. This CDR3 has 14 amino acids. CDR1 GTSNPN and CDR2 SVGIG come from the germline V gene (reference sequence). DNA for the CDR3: TGTGCCTGGAGTGTACTAGGAGGGGCTTTCGGAGCTTTCTTT. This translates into CAWSVLGGAFGAFF.

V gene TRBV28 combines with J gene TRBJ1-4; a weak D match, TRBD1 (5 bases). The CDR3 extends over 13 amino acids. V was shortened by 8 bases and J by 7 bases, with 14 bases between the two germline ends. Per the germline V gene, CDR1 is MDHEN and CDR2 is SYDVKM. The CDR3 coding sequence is TGTGCCAGCCGCCTACCCGGGGGTGAAAAACTGTTTTTT. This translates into CASRLPGGEKLFF.

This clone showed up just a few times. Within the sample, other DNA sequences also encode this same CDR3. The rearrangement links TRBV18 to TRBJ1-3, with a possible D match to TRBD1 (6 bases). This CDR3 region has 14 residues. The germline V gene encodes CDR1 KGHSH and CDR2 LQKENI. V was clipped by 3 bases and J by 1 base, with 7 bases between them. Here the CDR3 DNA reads TGTGCCAGCTCACCGGACAGTTCTGGAAACACCATATATTTT. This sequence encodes CASSPDSSGNTIYF.

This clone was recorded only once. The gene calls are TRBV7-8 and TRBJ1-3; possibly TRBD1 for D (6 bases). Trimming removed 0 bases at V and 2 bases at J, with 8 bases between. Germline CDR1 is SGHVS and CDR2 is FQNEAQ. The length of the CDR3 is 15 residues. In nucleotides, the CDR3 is TGTGCCAGCAGCTTAGCGGGGGCCCCTGGAAACACCATATATTTT. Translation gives CASSLAGAPGNTIYF.

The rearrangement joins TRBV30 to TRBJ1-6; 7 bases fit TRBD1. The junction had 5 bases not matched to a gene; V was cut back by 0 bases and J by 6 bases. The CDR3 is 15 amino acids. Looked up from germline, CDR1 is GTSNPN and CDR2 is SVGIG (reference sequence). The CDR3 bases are TGTGCCTGGAGTGTAACAGGGGTTACTAATTCACCCCTCCACTTT. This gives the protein CAWSVTGVTNSPLHF.

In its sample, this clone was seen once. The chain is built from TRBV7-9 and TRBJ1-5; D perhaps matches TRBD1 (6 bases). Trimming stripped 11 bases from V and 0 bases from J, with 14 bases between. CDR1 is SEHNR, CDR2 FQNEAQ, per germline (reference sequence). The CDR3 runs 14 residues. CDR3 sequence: CACGGAGSNQPQHF. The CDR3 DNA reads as TGTGCCTGCGGGGGGGCCGGTAGCAATCAGCCCCAGCATTTT.

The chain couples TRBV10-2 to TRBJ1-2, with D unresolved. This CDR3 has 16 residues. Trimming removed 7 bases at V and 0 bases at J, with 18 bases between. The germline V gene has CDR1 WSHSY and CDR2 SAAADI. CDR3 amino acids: CASIPRAGVANYGYTF. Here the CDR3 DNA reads TGCGCCAGCATCCCGCGGGCAGGAGTAGCTAACTATGGCTACACCTTC.

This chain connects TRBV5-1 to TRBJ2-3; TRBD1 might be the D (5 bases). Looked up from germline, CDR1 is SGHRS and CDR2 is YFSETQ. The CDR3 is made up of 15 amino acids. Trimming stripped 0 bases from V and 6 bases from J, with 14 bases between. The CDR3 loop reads CASSLAVTDRDTQYF. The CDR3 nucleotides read TGCGCCAGCAGCTTGGCCGTGACAGACCGGGATACGCAGTATTTT.

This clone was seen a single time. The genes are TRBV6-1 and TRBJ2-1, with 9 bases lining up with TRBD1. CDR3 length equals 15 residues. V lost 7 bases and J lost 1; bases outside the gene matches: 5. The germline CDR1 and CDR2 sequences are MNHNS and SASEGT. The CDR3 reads CASKIQGASYNEQFF. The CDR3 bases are TGTGCCAGCAAAATACAGGGGGCTTCCTACAATGAGCAGTTCTTC.

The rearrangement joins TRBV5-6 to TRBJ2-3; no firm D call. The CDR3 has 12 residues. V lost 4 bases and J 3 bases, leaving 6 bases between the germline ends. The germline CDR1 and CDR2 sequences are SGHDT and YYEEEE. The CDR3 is CASSTPTDTQYF. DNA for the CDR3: TGTGCCAGCAGCACTCCAACAGATACGCAGTATTTT.

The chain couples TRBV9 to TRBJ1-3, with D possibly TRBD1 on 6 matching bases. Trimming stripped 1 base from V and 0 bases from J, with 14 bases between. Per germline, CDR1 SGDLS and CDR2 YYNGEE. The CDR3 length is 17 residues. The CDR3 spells CASSVSPGQNSGNTIYF. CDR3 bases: TGTGCCAGCAGCGTATCACCGGGACAAAACTCTGGAAACACCATATATTTT.

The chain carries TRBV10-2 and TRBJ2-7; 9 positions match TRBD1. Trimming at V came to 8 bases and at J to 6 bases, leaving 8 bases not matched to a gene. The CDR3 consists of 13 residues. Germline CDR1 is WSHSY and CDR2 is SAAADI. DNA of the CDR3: TGCGCCAGCGGTTGGACAGGGGAACCCGAGCAGTACTTC. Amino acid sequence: CASGWTGEPEQYF.

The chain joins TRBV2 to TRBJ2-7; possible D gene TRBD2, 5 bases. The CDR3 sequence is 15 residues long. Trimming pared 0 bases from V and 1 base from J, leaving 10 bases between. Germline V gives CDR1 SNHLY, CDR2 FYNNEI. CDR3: CASSEAGRGSYEQYF. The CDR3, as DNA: TGTGCCAGCAGTGAAGCAGGGAGAGGGTCCTACGAGCAGTACTTC.

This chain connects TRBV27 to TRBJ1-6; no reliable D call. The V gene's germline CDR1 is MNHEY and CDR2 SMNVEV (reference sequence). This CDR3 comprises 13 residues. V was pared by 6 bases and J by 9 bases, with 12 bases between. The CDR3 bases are TGTGCCAGCAGACCGGGAGGGCGTTCACCCCTCCACTTT. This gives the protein CASRPGGRSPLHF.

The CDR3 protein is CASSPLTTTGLNTEAFF. The CDR3 DNA reads as TGTGCCAGCTCACCCCTGACAACGACAGGGTTGAACACTGAAGCTTTCTTT. The chain carries TRBV18 and TRBJ1-1; TRBD1 matches at 7 bases. After removal of 3 bases from V and 0 bases from J, the junction contained 10 bases not matched to a gene. The CDR3 sequence is 17 residues long. Germline values: CDR1 KGHSH, CDR2 LQKENI.